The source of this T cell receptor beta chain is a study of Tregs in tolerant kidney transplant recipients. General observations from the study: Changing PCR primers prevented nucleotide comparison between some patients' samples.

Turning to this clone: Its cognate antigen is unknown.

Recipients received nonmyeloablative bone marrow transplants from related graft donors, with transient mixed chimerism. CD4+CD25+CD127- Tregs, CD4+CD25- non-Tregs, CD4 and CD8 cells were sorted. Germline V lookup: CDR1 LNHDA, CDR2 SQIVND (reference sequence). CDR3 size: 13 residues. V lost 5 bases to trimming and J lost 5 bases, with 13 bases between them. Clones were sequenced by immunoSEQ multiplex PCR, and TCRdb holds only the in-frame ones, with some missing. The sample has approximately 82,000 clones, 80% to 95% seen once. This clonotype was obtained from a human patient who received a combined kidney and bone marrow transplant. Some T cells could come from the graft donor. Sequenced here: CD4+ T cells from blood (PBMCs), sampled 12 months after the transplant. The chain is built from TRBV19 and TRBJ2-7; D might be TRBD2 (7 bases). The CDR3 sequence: CASSYTGRDEQYF. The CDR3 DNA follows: TGTGCCAGTAGTTATACAGGGAGGGACGAGCAGTACTTC.